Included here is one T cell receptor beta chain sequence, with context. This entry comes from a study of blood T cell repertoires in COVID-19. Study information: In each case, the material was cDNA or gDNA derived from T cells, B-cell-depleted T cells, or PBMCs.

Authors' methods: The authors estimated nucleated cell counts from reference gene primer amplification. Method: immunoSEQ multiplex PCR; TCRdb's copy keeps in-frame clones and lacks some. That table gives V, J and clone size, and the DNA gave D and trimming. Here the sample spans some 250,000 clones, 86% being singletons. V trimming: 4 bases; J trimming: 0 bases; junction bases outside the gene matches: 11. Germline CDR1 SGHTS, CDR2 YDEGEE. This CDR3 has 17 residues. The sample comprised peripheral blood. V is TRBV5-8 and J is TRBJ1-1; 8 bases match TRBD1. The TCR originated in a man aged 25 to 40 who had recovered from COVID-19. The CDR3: CASSPTGGSTLNTEAFF. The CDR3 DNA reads TGTGCCAGCAGCCCAACAGGGGGATCTACCTTGAACACTGAAGCTTTCTTT.